These 31 T cell receptor beta chains came from one sample sequenced in a study of blood T cell repertoires in COVID-19. Assay used: immunoSEQ multiplex PCR; TCRdb lists only in-frame clones, some missing. Among under 300,000 clones, around 89% were seen once, and the ten largest hold around 0.98%. The source material was peripheral blood. Receptor source: a woman between 40 and 55 years old who had recovered from COVID-19.

V gene TRBV5-6 combines with J gene TRBJ2-5; D is unclear. The CDR3 runs to 13 residues. The V gene lost 4 bases and the J gene lost 4 bases, with 11 bases spanning the gap. The germline V gene has CDR1 SGHDT and CDR2 YYEEEE. CDR3 nucleotides: TGTGCCAGCAGCAGGCAGGTCGGAGAGACCCAGTACTTC. Encoded protein: CASSRQVGETQYF.

This chain joins TRBV12-5 and TRBJ2-1; 9 nucleotides match TRBD1. The junction had 6 bases not matched to a gene; V was cut back by 6 bases and J by 3 bases. The CDR3 length is 15 residues. Germline V lookup: CDR1 LGHNT, CDR2 FRNRAP. As DNA, the CDR3 is TGTGCTAGTGGCCGCGGACAGGGGTACTACAATGAGCAGTTCTTC. Protein: CASGRGQGYYNEQFF.

This chain uses TRBV29-1 with TRBJ1-2, with 9 bases aligning to TRBD1. The germline V gene has CDR1 SQVTM and CDR2 ANQGSEA. This CDR3 spans 11 amino acids. CDR3 sequence reads: CTAGQGYGYTF. The CDR3 coding sequence is TGCACCGCAGGACAGGGGTATGGCTACACCTTC.

This clone was detected once. This sequence joins TRBV9 and TRBJ1-2; no definite D call. The CDR3 has 13 amino acids. In germline, CDR1 is SGDLS, CDR2 YYNGEE. V was shortened by 3 bases and J by 7 bases, with 13 bases between the two germline ends. CDR3 region: CASSEGGPIGYTF. The CDR3, as DNA: TGTGCCAGCAGCGAGGGAGGCCCTATTGGCTACACCTTC.

CDR3 region: CASSLVGRGYNSPLHF. CDR3 DNA sequence: TGTGCCAGCAGCTTAGTGGGCCGGGGCTATAATTCACCCCTCCACTTT. The chain recombines TRBV7-9 with TRBJ1-6; D ambiguous. Per the germline V gene, CDR1 is SEHNR and CDR2 is FQNEAQ (reference sequence). This CDR3 has 16 amino acids. Trimming removed 1 base at V and 3 bases at J, with 10 bases between.

The chain links TRBV4-3 to TRBJ1-1; 8 positions agree with TRBD1. The V and J ends lost 0 bases and 11 bases, in that order; junction bases with no gene match: 11. In germline, CDR1 is LGHNA, CDR2 YSLEER. The CDR3 is made up of 15 amino acids. As DNA, the CDR3 is TGCGCCAGCAGCCAAGAACGGGGCAGGGGGCTGGTGGCTTTCTTT. As protein: CASSQERGRGLVAFF.

The chain joins TRBV3-1 (or the pseudogene TRBV3-2) to TRBJ2-5; 13 nucleotides line up with TRBD2. Germline V CDR1 and CDR2: LGHDT, YNNKEL (reference sequence). The CDR3 loop spans 17 amino acids. J gave up 4 bases and V 0 bases, and 5 bases lay outside the gene matches. The CDR3 is CASSQDRGLAGVETQYF. The DNA for the CDR3 is TGTGCCAGCAGCCAAGATCGCGGACTAGCGGGAGTAGAGACCCAGTACTTC.

V is TRBV29-1 and J is TRBJ2-5; TRBD2 agrees at 7 bases. Germline trimming cut 7 bases from V and 2 bases from J; bases unmatched to any gene: 10. The CDR3 totals 14 residues. Germline CDR1 is SQVTM and CDR2 is ANQGSEA. The CDR3 sequence is CSAPLGGGQETQYF. In DNA, the CDR3 is TGCAGCGCCCCGTTGGGGGGAGGGCAAGAGACCCAGTACTTC.

The genes are TRBV10-3 and TRBJ2-7, with TRBD1 identical over 7 bases. The CDR3 is 13 residues long. Germline V CDR1 and CDR2: ENHRY, SYGVKD. V was clipped by 2 bases and J by 5 bases; unmatched bases: 3. The DNA of the CDR3 is TGTGCCATCAGTGAGGACAGGGTAAACGAGCAGTACTTC. Translated: CAISEDRVNEQYF.

V and J are TRBV4-2 and TRBJ2-1; D remains unclear. The CDR3 sequence is 14 residues long. Germline V lookup: CDR1 LGHNA, CDR2 YNFKEQ. V lost 2 bases to trimming and J lost 8 bases, with 13 bases between them. The CDR3 nucleotides are TGTGCCAGCAGCCAACAGGCCCCCTGGGATGAGCAGTTCTTC. This sequence encodes CASSQQAPWDEQFF.

In its sample, this clone was seen a few times. The chain couples TRBV6-2 or TRBV6-3 to TRBJ2-1; 7 bases map to TRBD1. J lost 9 bases, V lost 5 bases, and 13 bases had no gene match. The CDR3 has 15 residues. Germline CDR1 MNHEY, CDR2 SVGEGT. CDR3 protein: CASSPGTAEGAEQFF. The CDR3 region has the DNA TGTGCCAGCAGTCCCGGGACCGCCGAGGGGGCTGAGCAGTTCTTC.

The chain joins TRBV28 to TRBJ1-4, with TRBD1 matching 9 bases. Trimming took 5 bases from V and 6 from J; bases not matched to a gene: 7. CDR1 is MDHEN and CDR2 is SYDVKM in the germline V gene. CDR3 length equals 15 residues. The CDR3 reads CASSGKDRGDEKLFF. The CDR3 coding sequence is TGTGCCAGCAGTGGCAAAGACAGGGGGGATGAAAAACTGTTTTTT.

This clone showed up just once. The rearrangement joins TRBV7-2 to TRBJ2-1, with 7 bases lining up with TRBD2. This CDR3 has 15 amino acids. Trimming took 3 bases from V and 7 from J; bases not matched to a gene: 9. Germline V CDR1 and CDR2: SGHTA, FQGNSA. The CDR3 here is CASSFGAGAGNEQFF. For the CDR3, the DNA is TGTGCCAGCAGCTTCGGGGCGGGAGCTGGGAATGAGCAGTTCTTC.

This clone was seen at least ten times. The chain joins TRBV5-1 to TRBJ1-2; 8 positions agree with TRBD1. The CDR3 sequence is 15 residues long. Germline trimming cut 3 bases from V and 6 bases from J; bases unmatched to any gene: 10. Germline V gene lookup returns CDR1 SGHRS and CDR2 YFSETQ. The CDR3: CASSSDEGTGDGYTF. CDR3 bases: TGCGCCAGCAGCTCGGACGAGGGGACAGGCGATGGCTACACCTTC. The full variable domain, in which reference TRBV5-1 and TRBJ1-2 provide the parts outside the CDR3, is KAGVTQTPRYLIKTRGQQVTLSCSPISGHRSVSWYQQTPGQGLQFLFEYFSETQRNKGNFPGRFSGRQFSNSRSEMNVSTLELGDSALYLCASSSDEGTGDGYTFGSGTRLTVV.

This rearrangement joins TRBV29-1 to TRBJ1-2; 7 bases fit TRBD1. CDR3 length: 14 amino acids. J gave up 4 bases and V 5 bases, and 10 bases lay outside the gene matches. Germline lookup yields CDR1 SQVTM and CDR2 ANQGSEA. CDR3 nucleotides: TGCAGCGTTCGGGAGAGGGGGCGAAGCTATGGCTACACCTTC. Its translation: CSVRERGRSYGYTF.

The chain employs TRBV5-1 and TRBJ2-1, with 7 bases lining up with TRBD2. The CDR3 has 17 amino acids. The germline CDR1 and CDR2 sequences are SGHRS and YFSETQ. The junction had 12 bases not matched to a gene; V was cut back by 3 bases and J by 3 bases. CDR3 coding DNA: TGCGCCAGCAGCTCCCCGTGGGGGGGAGGGGTCTACAATGAGCAGTTCTTC. Its translation is CASSSPWGGGVYNEQFF.

The CDR3 spells CATSRDRTPQYF. The DNA for the CDR3 is TGTGCCACCAGCAGAGATCGGACTCCCCAGTACTTC. V and J are TRBV15 and TRBJ2-4; TRBD2 might be the D (5 bases). Germline V gene data show CDR1 as LNHNV and CDR2 as YYDKDF (reference sequence). The V and J ends lost 0 bases and 13 bases respectively, with 10 bases between them. This CDR3 comprises 12 residues. Complete variable domain (other parts from reference TRBV15 and TRBJ2-4): DAMVIQNPRYQVTQFGKPVTLSCSQTLNHNVMYWYQQKSSQAPKLLFHYYDKDFNNEADTPDNFQSRRPNTSFCFLDIRSPGLGDTAMYLCATSRDRTPQYFGAGTRLSVL.

The chain recombines TRBV29-1 with TRBJ1-1; a possible D gene is TRBD1 (6 bases). Trimming pared 4 bases from V and 10 bases from J, leaving 19 bases between. The CDR3 covers 13 residues. Germline-derived CDR1 and CDR2 are SQVTM and ANQGSEA. DNA for the CDR3: TGCAGCGTTGGGGGGCGACCCCCGCATGGAGCTTTCTTT. This translates into CSVGGRPPHGAFF.

About this clone: An end of the junction does not agree with germline; a read error may underlie this. The V call is TRBV28, the J call TRBJ1-2; 8 nucleotides match TRBD1. CDR1 and CDR2 (germline): MDHEN, SYDVKM. The CDR3 has 13 amino acids. The CDR3 nucleotides read TGTGCCAGCAGTTCCATCGGGACAGGAGGAGTCGGCTTC. Its protein is CASSSIGTGGVGF.

V gene TRBV30 combines with J gene TRBJ1-3; 8 bases map to TRBD1. The length of the CDR3 is 14 residues. In germline, CDR1 is GTSNPN, CDR2 SVGIG (reference sequence). J was trimmed by 4 bases and V by 3 bases; bases with no gene match: 5. For the CDR3, the DNA is TGTGCCTGGAGCCGTGGACAGGGAGGAAACACCATATATTTT. Its translation is CAWSRGQGGNTIYF.

This clone was picked up one time. The gene calls are TRBV21-1 and TRBJ2-7; TRBD1 is the table's D call, not checked against the DNA. TRBV21-1 is designated a pseudogene. The CDR3 is 13 amino acids. This CDR3 is CASRPSGLHEQYF. CDR3 nucleotide sequence: TGTGCCAGCAGACCGTCAGGGCTACACGAGCAGTACTTC.

The V and J genes are TRBV19 and TRBJ1-1, with 9 nucleotides matching TRBD1. Germline loops: CDR1 LNHDA, CDR2 SQIVND (reference sequence). This CDR3 has 15 amino acids. V gave up 4 bases and J gave up 6 bases; unmatched junction bases: 9. The chain's CDR3 is CASSNRQGGNPEAFF. The CDR3 DNA reads TGTGCCAGTAGTAACCGACAGGGGGGAAACCCTGAAGCTTTCTTT. The whole variable domain, filled in from reference TRBV19 and TRBJ1-1, reads DGGITQSPKYLFRKEGQNVTLSCEQNLNHDAMYWYRQDPGQGLRLIYYSQIVNDFQKGDIAEGYSVSREKKESFPLTVTSAQKNPTAFYLCASSNRQGGNPEAFFGQGTRLTVV.

The rearrangement joins TRBV19 to TRBJ1-1; possible D gene TRBD1, 6 bases. Germline V gene data show CDR1 as LNHDA and CDR2 as SQIVND (reference sequence). This CDR3 is 16 amino acids long. The ends were cut back, 5 bases at V and 0 bases at J, with 16 bases in the middle. CDR3 loop: CASSLRGGRVNTEAFF. Written as DNA, the CDR3 is TGTGCCAGTAGTCTCCGGGGGGGCAGGGTGAACACTGAAGCTTTCTTT.

The chain has TRBV4-1 and TRBJ1-6; D gene ambiguous. The CDR3 totals 15 residues. Germline values: CDR1 MGHRA, CDR2 YSYEKL. V lost 3 bases and J 1 base, leaving 7 bases between the germline ends. The CDR3 sequence is CASSHLRSYNSPLHF. CDR3 bases: TGCGCCAGCAGCCACCTCCGGTCCTATAATTCACCCCTCCACTTT.

In this sample, this clone turned up a few times. The J gene is TRBJ1-6, the V gene TRBV30; 7 bases match TRBD1. The V and J ends lost 3 bases and 10 bases, in that order; junction bases with no gene match: 6. The CDR3 extends over 13 amino acids. Germline V gene sequence: CDR1 GTSNPN, CDR2 SVGIG (reference sequence). CDR3 in DNA: TGTGCCTGGAGGGGCCAGGGGGGATCACCCCTCCACTTT. The encoded protein is CAWRGQGGSPLHF.

V and J are TRBV19 and TRBJ1-5; weak D call: TRBD1 (6 bases). CDR3 size: 13 residues. Germline loops: CDR1 LNHDA, CDR2 SQIVND (reference sequence). Trimming shortened V by 8 bases and J by 4 bases, and 12 bases separated the two germline ends. CDR3 in amino acids: CASGGGRNQPQHF. CDR3 coding DNA: TGTGCCAGTGGGGGGGGCAGAAATCAGCCCCAGCATTTT.

The CDR3 coding sequence is TGTGCCAGCAGCCGGACTGTAAACACCGGGGAGCTGTTTTTT. Translated: CASSRTVNTGELFF. The V gene is TRBV6-2 or TRBV6-3, the J gene TRBJ2-2; TRBD2 is a possible D gene (5 bases). V was clipped by 6 bases and J by 2 bases, with 10 bases between them. In germline, CDR1 is MNHEY, CDR2 SVGEGT. The CDR3 totals 14 residues.

In this sample, this clone turned up once. V usage is TRBV13 and J usage is TRBJ2-7, with D tentatively TRBD2 (5 bases). This CDR3 has 15 amino acids. CDR1 PRHDT and CDR2 FYEKMQ come from the germline V gene (reference sequence). V was pared by 3 bases and J by 5 bases, with 17 bases between. In DNA form, the CDR3 reads TGTGCCAGCAGCTTCAGGAAGTCGGGATTGAACGAGCAGTACTTC. Translation: CASSFRKSGLNEQYF.

The genes are TRBV10-3 and TRBJ2-7; 11 nucleotides align to TRBD1. The CDR3 contains 20 residues. Trimming at V came to 0 bases and at J to 2 bases, leaving 15 bases not matched to a gene. Germline V lookup: CDR1 ENHRY, CDR2 SYGVKD. The CDR3 region is CAISESRGDRGLGGTYEQYF. For the CDR3, the DNA is TGTGCCATCAGTGAGTCCCGGGGGGACAGGGGGTTAGGCGGGACCTACGAGCAGTACTTC.

The rearrangement links TRBV3-1 (or the pseudogene TRBV3-2) to TRBJ1-3, with a tentative D call TRBD1 (6 bases). CDR3 length: 16 amino acids. V shed 3 bases and J shed 0 bases, with 12 bases lying between them. Germline V gene sequence: CDR1 LGHDT, CDR2 YNNKEL (reference sequence). In DNA form, the CDR3 reads TGTGCCAGCAGCCAGGGGGCGGCCTCCTCTGGAAACACCATATATTTT. Residues: CASSQGAASSGNTIYF.

This chain links TRBV5-1 with TRBJ1-2; D is ambiguous. This CDR3 region has 12 residues. Germline V lookup: CDR1 SGHRS, CDR2 YFSETQ. The germline V and J ends were trimmed by 0 bases and 8 bases, with 8 bases remaining between them. In DNA, the CDR3 is TGCGCCAGCAGCTTGGGAACCGAGGGCTACACCTTC. This encodes CASSLGTEGYTF.